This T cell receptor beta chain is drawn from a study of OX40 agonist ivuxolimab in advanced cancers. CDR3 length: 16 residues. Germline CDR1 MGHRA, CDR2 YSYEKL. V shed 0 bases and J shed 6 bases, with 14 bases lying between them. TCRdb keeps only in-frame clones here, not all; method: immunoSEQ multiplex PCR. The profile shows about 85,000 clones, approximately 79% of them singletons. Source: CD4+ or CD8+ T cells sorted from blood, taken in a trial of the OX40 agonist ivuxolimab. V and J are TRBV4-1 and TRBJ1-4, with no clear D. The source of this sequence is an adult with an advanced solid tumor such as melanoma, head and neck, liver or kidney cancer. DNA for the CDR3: TGCGCCAGCAGCCAAGATGAACTCACAACGGATGAAAAACTGTTTTTT. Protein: CASSQDELTTDEKLFF.